This T cell receptor (beta chain) was identified during a study of blood T cell repertoires in COVID-19. Study-level background: T cells, B-cell-depleted T cells, or PBMCs supplied cDNA or gDNA.

Donors in Cohort 3 counted as recovered after two negative PCRs, clearance, or symptom resolution. The CDR3 spans 14 residues. Germline-derived CDR1 and CDR2 are SGHTA and FQGNSA. The ends lost 5 bases at V and 2 bases at J; junction bases unmatched: 4. Sequenced by immunoSEQ multiplex PCR; TCRdb stores in-frame clones only, minus some. The profile shows over 250,000 clones, about 85% of them singletons. The specimen sequenced was PBMCs or T cells enriched from blood (not recorded which). V and J are TRBV7-2 and TRBJ1-1, with 8 positions matching TRBD1. The sequence derives from a woman in her forties or fifties who had recovered from COVID-19. The CDR3 region has the DNA TGTGCCAGCAGCCAGGACAGGGTAAACACTGAAGCTTTCTTT. Protein product: CASSQDRVNTEAFF. The full variable domain, its missing parts supplied by reference TRBV7-2 and TRBJ1-1, is GAGVSQSPSNKVTEKGKDVELRCDPISGHTALYWYRQSLGQGLEFLIYFQGNSAPDKSGLPSDRFSAERTGGSVSTLTIQRTQQEDSAVYLCASSQDRVNTEAFFGQGTRLTVV.